Shown below are 23 T cell receptor beta chains from a single sample sequenced in a study of blood T cell repertoires in COVID-19. Sequenced by immunoSEQ multiplex PCR; TCRdb stores in-frame clones only, minus some. The data hold about 160,000 clones, with about four fifths observed a single time. Material for sequencing was peripheral blood. These receptors were taken from a man in his sixties or seventies with acute or convalescent COVID-19.

The rearrangement uses TRBV5-1 and TRBJ1-3, with TRBD1 matching 7 bases. Looked up from germline, CDR1 is SGHRS and CDR2 is YFSETQ. V lost 4 bases to trimming and J lost 0 bases; unmatched junction nucleotides: 7. The CDR3 loop spans 16 amino acids. DNA for the CDR3: TGCGCCAGCAGCCGGGACAGCATACCCTCTGGAAACACCATATATTTT. Amino acid sequence: CASSRDSIPSGNTIYF.

CDR3 loop: CATSRDKTDEKLFF. In DNA, the CDR3 is TGTGCCACCAGCAGAGATAAAACGGATGAAAAACTGTTTTTT. The chain has TRBV15 and TRBJ1-4; D unclear. V lost 0 bases to trimming and J lost 6 bases, with 8 bases between them. CDR1 is LNHNV, CDR2 YYDKDF, per germline (reference sequence). The CDR3 contains 14 residues.

The rearrangement joins TRBV3-1 (or the pseudogene TRBV3-2) to TRBJ2-1; a possible D gene is TRBD2 (6 bases). Germline loops: CDR1 LGHDT, CDR2 YNNKEL (reference sequence). The length of the CDR3 is 14 residues. V was pared by 8 bases and J by 1 base, with 12 bases between. The CDR3 here is CASRRDSSYNEQFF. CDR3 nucleotides: TGTGCCAGCCGGCGGGACTCGTCCTACAATGAGCAGTTCTTC.

V usage is TRBV7-2 and J usage is TRBJ2-2, with 8 bases aligning to TRBD2. Losses at the gene ends were 3 bases for V and 7 bases for J; bases not matched to a gene: 10. Germline CDR1 reads SGHTA; CDR2 reads FQGNSA. This CDR3 is built from 16 residues. The CDR3 DNA follows: TGTGCCAGCAGCTTCCCCGGGGGGGGAAAGGGCGGGGAGCTGTTTTTT. Amino acids: CASSFPGGGKGGELFF.

The rearrangement links TRBV2 to TRBJ1-5; TRBD1 might be the D (5 bases). This CDR3 has 14 amino acids. V lost 6 bases, J lost 2 bases, and 11 bases lay in between. Germline V CDR1 and CDR2: SNHLY, FYNNEI. This chain's CDR3 is CASSPGRGNQPQHF. The CDR3 nucleotides are TGTGCCAGCAGCCCCGGCAGGGGCAATCAGCCCCAGCATTTT. The full variable domain, in which reference TRBV2 and TRBJ1-5 provide the parts outside the CDR3, is EPEVTQTPSHQVTQMGQEVILRCVPISNHLYFYWYRQILGQKVEFLVSFYNNEISEKSEIFDDQFSVERPDGSNFTLKIRSTKLEDSAMYFCASSPGRGNQPQHFGDGTRLSIL.

V and J are TRBV20-1 and TRBJ2-7, with 11 bases identical to TRBD2. This CDR3 contains 14 residues. Germline V lookup: CDR1 DFQATT, CDR2 SNEGSKA (reference sequence). The trim removed 3 bases at V and 5 bases at J, leaving 6 bases unmatched. CDR3 sequence (DNA): TGCAGTGCTAGTACCCTAGCGGGAGGCCACGAGCAGTACTTC. Encoded protein: CSASTLAGGHEQYF.

The chain employs TRBV3-1 (or the pseudogene TRBV3-2) and TRBJ2-5; weak D call: TRBD2 (7 bases). Germline V gene sequence: CDR1 LGHDT, CDR2 YNNKEL (reference sequence). CDR3 size: 17 residues. V dropped 1 base and J dropped 3 bases, with 18 bases sitting between them. This chain's CDR3 is CASSQAGAGAAEETQYF. DNA of the CDR3: TGTGCCAGCAGCCAAGCGGGGGCGGGAGCGGCTGAAGAGACCCAGTACTTC.

V gene TRBV10-3 combines with J gene TRBJ2-1; tentative D call: TRBD2 (6 bases). This CDR3 is built from 14 residues. The germline V gene has CDR1 ENHRY and CDR2 SYGVKD. Trimming cost V 5 bases and J 4 bases, with 12 bases left between them. CDR3 residues: CAISSTDYYNEQFF. CDR3 DNA sequence: TGTGCCATCAGTTCGACGGACTATTACAATGAGCAGTTCTTC.

The gene calls are TRBV9 and TRBJ1-5, with 9 positions matching TRBD1. Germline loops: CDR1 SGDLS, CDR2 YYNGEE. This CDR3 has 15 amino acids. After removal of 4 bases from V and 1 base from J, the junction contained 3 bases not matched to a gene. CDR3 nucleotides: TGTGCCAGCAGCCCCGGGACAGGGAGCAATCAGCCCCAGCATTTT. Amino acids: CASSPGTGSNQPQHF.

This clone is a singleton in its sample. The rearrangement links TRBV28 to TRBJ2-7, with 10 nucleotides matching TRBD1. The CDR3 contains 15 residues. Trimming cost V 6 bases and J 0 bases; bases outside gene matches: 5. CDR1 and CDR2 (germline): MDHEN, SYDVKM. The chain's CDR3 is CASRGGTGVSYEQYF. The CDR3 nucleotides are TGTGCCAGCAGGGGCGGGACAGGGGTCTCCTACGAGCAGTACTTC.

The rearrangement links TRBV28 to TRBJ2-1, with D uncertain. The germline V and J ends were trimmed by 4 bases and 0 bases, with 19 bases remaining between them. The CDR3 consists of 18 residues. Germline assignment: CDR1 MDHEN and CDR2 SYDVKM. The DNA of the CDR3 is TGTGCCAGCAGTTCACGCTCACAAGCCCGGAGCTCCTACAATGAGCAGTTCTTC. It translates to CASSSRSQARSSYNEQFF.

The chain employs TRBV19 and TRBJ2-3; 7 positions match TRBD2. Germline CDR1 LNHDA, CDR2 SQIVND (reference sequence). Trimming at V came to 3 bases and at J to 1 base, leaving 4 bases not matched to a gene. The CDR3 loop spans 15 amino acids. The CDR3 DNA reads as TGTGCCAGTAGTATCAGCGGGGTCGGCACAGATACGCAGTATTTT. As protein: CASSISGVGTDTQYF.

CDR3 DNA: TGTGCCACCGCCCCCAGGACAGGGAAGGTTCGGAATGGCTACACCTTC. Amino acids: CATAPRTGKVRNGYTF. This sequence joins TRBV19 and TRBJ1-2; 8 bases align to TRBD1. The CDR3 consists of 16 residues. Germline V gene data show CDR1 as LNHDA and CDR2 as SQIVND (reference sequence). V dropped 10 bases and J dropped 6; count of bases not matched to a gene: 19.

The count of this clone is one. This chain joins TRBV6-1 and TRBJ2-7; 8 nucleotides match TRBD2. Germline V gene sequence: CDR1 MNHNS, CDR2 SASEGT. V trimming: 4 bases; J trimming: 0 bases; junction bases outside the gene matches: 20. This CDR3 is 20 amino acids long. This chain's CDR3 is CASSGRSGKGLAGASYEQYF. CDR3 nucleotide sequence: TGTGCCAGCAGTGGGCGTTCGGGGAAAGGGCTAGCGGGCGCCTCCTACGAGCAGTACTTC.

This clone was seen more than once but under ten times. The chain couples TRBV10-3 to TRBJ2-1; 13 bases are shared with TRBD2. The CDR3 runs to 13 residues. Germline V gene data show CDR1 as ENHRY and CDR2 as SYGVKD. J gave up 8 bases and V 10 bases, and 5 bases lay outside the gene matches. The CDR3 DNA is TGTGCCACCGGACTAGCGGGAGTCGATGAGCAGTTCTTC. It yields the protein CATGLAGVDEQFF.

The chain links TRBV7-9 to TRBJ2-3; D may be TRBD1 (5 bases). Germline V gene lookup returns CDR1 SEHNR and CDR2 FQNEAQ (reference sequence). This CDR3 is built from 14 residues. Trimming took off 5 bases at V and 11 bases at J, with 20 bases between the two ends. The CDR3 nucleotides read TGTGCCAGCAGCCCCCCAGGGCTCCCCGGAAGGCAGTATTTT. Its translation: CASSPPGLPGRQYF.

The chain combines TRBV7-2 with TRBJ2-3, with 8 positions matching TRBD1. V gave up 1 base and J gave up 3 bases; unmatched junction bases: 6. Germline V gene sequence: CDR1 SGHTA, CDR2 FQGNSA. The CDR3 runs 16 residues. DNA for the CDR3: TGTGCCAGCAGCTTAGGGACAGGGTCTGGGACAGATACGCAGTATTTT. Its translation: CASSLGTGSGTDTQYF.

The chain couples TRBV4-2 to TRBJ2-1; 11 bases match TRBD1. After removal of 3 bases from V and 0 bases from J, the junction contained 13 bases not matched to a gene. This CDR3 is 20 amino acids long. CDR1 is LGHNA, CDR2 YNFKEQ, per germline. The chain's CDR3 is CASSQTGTGGWGDSYNEQFF. CDR3 coding DNA: TGTGCCAGCAGCCAGACCGGGACAGGGGGTTGGGGGGACTCCTACAATGAGCAGTTCTTC.

The V call is TRBV4-2, the J call TRBJ1-2; possible D gene TRBD1, 6 bases. Germline CDR1 reads LGHNA; CDR2 reads YNFKEQ. Deletions cut 4 bases from V and 5 bases from J, with 20 bases between. The CDR3 length is 16 residues. CDR3 protein: CASSPWAGADQYGYTF. The DNA for the CDR3 is TGTGCCAGCAGCCCATGGGCAGGGGCCGACCAATATGGCTACACCTTC.

A note on this clone: The sample carries other DNA sequences with the same CDR3. J is TRBJ2-5 and V is TRBV5-1; 7 nucleotides line up with TRBD2. CDR3 length equals 15 residues. Germline lookup yields CDR1 SGHRS and CDR2 YFSETQ. V was clipped by 1 base and J by 2 bases; unmatched bases: 5. In DNA form, the CDR3 reads TGCGCCAGCAGCTTGAGGGCTAGCGGTCAAGAGACCCAGTACTTC. Encoded protein: CASSLRASGQETQYF.

The rearrangement uses TRBV6-1 and TRBJ2-2, with TRBD2 matching over 13 bases. This CDR3 has 17 amino acids. Germline V gene sequence: CDR1 MNHNS, CDR2 SASEGT. Germline trimming cut 4 bases from V and 6 bases from J; bases unmatched to any gene: 8. The CDR3: CASSATSGRAPPGELFF. The CDR3, as DNA: TGTGCCAGCAGTGCTACTAGCGGGAGGGCCCCCCCCGGGGAGCTGTTTTTT.

The CDR3 DNA reads TGTGCCAGTAGTAGTTCTCAGGGGAACAATCAGCCCCAGCATTTT. Translated, it gives CASSSSQGNNQPQHF. V and J are TRBV19 and TRBJ1-5, with D tentatively TRBD1 (6 bases). Germline V CDR1 and CDR2: LNHDA, SQIVND (reference sequence). V shed 4 bases and J shed 3 bases, with 13 bases lying between them. The CDR3 sequence is 15 residues long.

V usage is TRBV19 and J usage is TRBJ2-1, with 7 bases fitting TRBD2. The V and J ends lost 5 bases and 4 bases, in that order; junction bases with no gene match: 11. This CDR3 spans 16 amino acids. The V gene's germline CDR1 is LNHDA and CDR2 SQIVND (reference sequence). CDR3 bases: TGTGCCAGTAGTGCCAGGACTAGTACCATTTACAATGAGCAGTTCTTC. Residues: CASSARTSTIYNEQFF.